This T cell receptor (beta chain) appears in the sequencing data of a study of blood T cell repertoires in COVID-19. Data came from immunoSEQ multiplex PCR; TCRdb stores just in-frame clones and leaves some out. Of tens of thousands of clones listed, 65% to 85% are singletons. Germline CDR1 is MNHEY and CDR2 is SMNVEV (reference sequence). The CDR3 totals 14 residues. With V trimmed by 5 bases and J by 7 bases, 5 bases remained unmatched. The chain recombines TRBV27 with TRBJ1-6; the match to TRBD1 covers 7 bases. What was sequenced was peripheral blood. The source is a man aged 70-80 years with active or convalescent COVID-19. This chain's CDR3 is CASSPGTANSPLHF. The CDR3 DNA follows: TGTGCCAGCAGTCCCGGGACAGCCAATTCACCCCTCCACTTT.